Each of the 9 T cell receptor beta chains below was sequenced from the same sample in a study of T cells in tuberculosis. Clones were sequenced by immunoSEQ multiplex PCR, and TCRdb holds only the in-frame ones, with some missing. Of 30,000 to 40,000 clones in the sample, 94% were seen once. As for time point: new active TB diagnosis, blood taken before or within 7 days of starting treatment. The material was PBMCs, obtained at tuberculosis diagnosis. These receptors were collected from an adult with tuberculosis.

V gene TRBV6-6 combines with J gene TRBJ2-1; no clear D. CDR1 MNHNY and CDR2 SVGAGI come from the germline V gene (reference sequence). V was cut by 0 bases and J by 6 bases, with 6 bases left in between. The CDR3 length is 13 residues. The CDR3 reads CASSYSLSNEQFF. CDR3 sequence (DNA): TGTGCCAGCAGTTACTCGCTTAGCAATGAGCAGTTCTTC.

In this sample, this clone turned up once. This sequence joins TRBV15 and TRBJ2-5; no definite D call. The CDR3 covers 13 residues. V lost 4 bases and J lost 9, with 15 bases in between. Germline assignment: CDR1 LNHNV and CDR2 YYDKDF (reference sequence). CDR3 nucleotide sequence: TGTGCCACCAGCATATCTTTACGGGTGGCCCAGTACTTC. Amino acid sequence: CATSISLRVAQYF.

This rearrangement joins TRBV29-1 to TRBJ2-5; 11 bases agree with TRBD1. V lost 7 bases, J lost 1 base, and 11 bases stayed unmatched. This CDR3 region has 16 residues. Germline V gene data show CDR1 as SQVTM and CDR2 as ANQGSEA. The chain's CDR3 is CSAETGTGGLQETQYF. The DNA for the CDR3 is TGCAGCGCCGAAACGGGGACAGGGGGACTCCAAGAGACCCAGTACTTC.

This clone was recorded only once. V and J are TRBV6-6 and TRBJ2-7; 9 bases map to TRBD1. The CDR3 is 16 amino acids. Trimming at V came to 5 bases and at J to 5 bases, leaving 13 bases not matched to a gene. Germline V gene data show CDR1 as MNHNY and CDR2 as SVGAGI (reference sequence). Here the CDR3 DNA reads TGTGCCAGCAGTATACAGGGGGCCCCCACCGGGGACGAGCAGTACTTC. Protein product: CASSIQGAPTGDEQYF.

The CDR3 loop is CASSFLGQGRTFF. Written as DNA, the CDR3 is TGTGCCAGCAGCTTTCTAGGACAGGGTAGAACTTTCTTT. V gene TRBV5-8 combines with J gene TRBJ1-1; 8 bases fit TRBD1. The CDR3 spans 13 residues. V lost 2 bases to trimming and J lost 12 bases; unmatched junction nucleotides: 9. The germline V gene encodes CDR1 SGHTS and CDR2 YDEGEE. The complete variable domain, with remaining parts taken from reference TRBV5-8 and TRBJ1-1, reads EAGVTQSPTHLIKTRGQQATLRCSPISGHTSVYWYQQALGLGLQFLLWYDEGEERNRGNFPPRFSGRQFPNYSSELNVNALELEDSALYLCASSFLGQGRTFFGQGTRLTVV.

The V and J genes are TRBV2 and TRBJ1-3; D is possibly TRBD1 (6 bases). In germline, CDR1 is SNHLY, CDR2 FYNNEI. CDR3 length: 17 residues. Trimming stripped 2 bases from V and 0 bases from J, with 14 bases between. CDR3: CASSEQGIAISGNTIYF. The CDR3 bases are TGTGCCAGCAGTGAACAGGGGATAGCAATCTCTGGAAACACCATATATTTT.

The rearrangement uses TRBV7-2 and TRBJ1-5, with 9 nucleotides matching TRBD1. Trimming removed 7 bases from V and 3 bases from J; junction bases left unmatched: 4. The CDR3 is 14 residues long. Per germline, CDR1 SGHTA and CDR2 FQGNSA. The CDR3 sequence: CASTRTGDNQPQHF. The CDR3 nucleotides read TGTGCCAGCACCAGGACAGGGGACAATCAGCCCCAGCATTTT.

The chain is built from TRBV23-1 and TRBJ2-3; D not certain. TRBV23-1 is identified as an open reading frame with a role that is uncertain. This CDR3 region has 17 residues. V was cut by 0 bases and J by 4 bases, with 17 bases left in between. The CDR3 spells CASSQSARRPWADTQYF. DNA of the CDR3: TGCGCCAGCAGTCAATCGGCGCGGAGACCTTGGGCAGATACGCAGTATTTT.

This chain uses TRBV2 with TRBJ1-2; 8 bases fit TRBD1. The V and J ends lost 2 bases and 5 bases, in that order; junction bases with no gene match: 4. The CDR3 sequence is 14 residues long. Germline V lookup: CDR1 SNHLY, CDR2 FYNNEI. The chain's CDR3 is CASSERRGPYGYTF. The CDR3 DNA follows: TGTGCCAGCAGTGAACGCAGGGGGCCTTATGGCTACACCTTC.